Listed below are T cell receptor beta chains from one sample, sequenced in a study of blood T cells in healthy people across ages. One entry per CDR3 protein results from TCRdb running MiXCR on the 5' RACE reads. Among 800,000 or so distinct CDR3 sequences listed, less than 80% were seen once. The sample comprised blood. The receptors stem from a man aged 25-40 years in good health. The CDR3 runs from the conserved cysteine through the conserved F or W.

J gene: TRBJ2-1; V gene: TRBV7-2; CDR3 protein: CASSKLVKEQFF
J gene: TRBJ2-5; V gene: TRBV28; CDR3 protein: CASSLGTELQETQYF
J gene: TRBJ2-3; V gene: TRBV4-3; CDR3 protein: CASSQDAASGEADTQYF
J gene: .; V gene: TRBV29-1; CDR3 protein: CSVRGQGCEQYF
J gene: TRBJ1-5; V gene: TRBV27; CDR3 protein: CASSLGLWQPQHF
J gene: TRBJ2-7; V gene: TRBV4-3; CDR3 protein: CASSQAPLAGGLFSYEQYF
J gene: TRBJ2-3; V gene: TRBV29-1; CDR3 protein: CSVAGGLTDTQYF
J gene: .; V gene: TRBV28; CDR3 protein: CASSRSVGVPGTQYF
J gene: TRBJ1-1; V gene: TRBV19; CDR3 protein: CASSTILGAEAFF
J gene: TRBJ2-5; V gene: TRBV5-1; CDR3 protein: CASSPTLRGGRLETQYF
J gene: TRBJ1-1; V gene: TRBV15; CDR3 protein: CATSRVGVNTEAFF
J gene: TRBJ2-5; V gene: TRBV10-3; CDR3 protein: CAYGTDQETQYF
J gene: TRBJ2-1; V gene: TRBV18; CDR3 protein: CASSPDRGLVNEQFF
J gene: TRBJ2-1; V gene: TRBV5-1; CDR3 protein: CASSFRGLAELYNEQFF
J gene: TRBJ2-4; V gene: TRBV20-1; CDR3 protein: CSAENRVRIQYF
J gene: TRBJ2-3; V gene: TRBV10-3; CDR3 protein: CAISESVVTDTQYF
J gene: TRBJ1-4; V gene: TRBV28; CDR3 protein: CASRRTGNLLNEKLFF
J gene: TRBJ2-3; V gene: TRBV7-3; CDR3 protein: CASSLSGGTRTDTQYF
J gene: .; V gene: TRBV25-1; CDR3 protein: CASTPFQGFQETQYF
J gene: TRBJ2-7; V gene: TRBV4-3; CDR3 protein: CASSLAGGTGVYEQYF
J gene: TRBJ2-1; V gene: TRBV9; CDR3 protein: CASTEGGGPYNEQFF
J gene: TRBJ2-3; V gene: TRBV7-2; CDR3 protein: CASSLGSGVSDTQYF
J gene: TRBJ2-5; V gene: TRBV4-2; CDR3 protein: CASSQERSRVQETQYF
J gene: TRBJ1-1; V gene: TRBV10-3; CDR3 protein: CAISLPDREAFF
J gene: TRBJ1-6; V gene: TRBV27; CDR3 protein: CASSLSTTGWNSPLHF
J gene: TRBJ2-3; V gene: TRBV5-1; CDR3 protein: CASSFAGERTDTQYF
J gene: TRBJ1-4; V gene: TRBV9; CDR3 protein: CASSVSEATNEKLFF
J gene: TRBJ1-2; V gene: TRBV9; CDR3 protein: CASSADHTDLPYGHTF
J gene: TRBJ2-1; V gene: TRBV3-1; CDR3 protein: CASSQGRDSVTQFF
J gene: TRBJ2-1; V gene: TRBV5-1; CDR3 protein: CASSLLQGEGEQFF
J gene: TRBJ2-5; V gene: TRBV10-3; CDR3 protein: CAISPAQGEETQYF
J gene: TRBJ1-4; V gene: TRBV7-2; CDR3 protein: CASSLDRDKGEKLFF
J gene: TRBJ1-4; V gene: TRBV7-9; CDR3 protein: CASSLSVNEKLFF
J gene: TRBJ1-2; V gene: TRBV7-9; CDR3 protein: CASSLGTGNQLLYGYTF
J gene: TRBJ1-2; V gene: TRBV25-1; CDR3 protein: CASSEAAVGDYGYTF
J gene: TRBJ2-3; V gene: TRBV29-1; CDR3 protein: CSTDRGETDTQYF
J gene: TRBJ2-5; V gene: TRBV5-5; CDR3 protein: CASSLAGTETQYF
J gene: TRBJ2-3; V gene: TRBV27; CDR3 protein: CASSSLYPSTDTQYF
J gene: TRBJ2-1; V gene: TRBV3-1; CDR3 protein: CASSTRTSGANEQFF
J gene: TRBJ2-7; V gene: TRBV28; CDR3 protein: CASSSPPGTGSYEQYF
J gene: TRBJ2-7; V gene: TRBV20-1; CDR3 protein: CSARISGGSYEQYF
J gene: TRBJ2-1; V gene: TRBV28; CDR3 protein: CASSLTSGGAMGNEQFF
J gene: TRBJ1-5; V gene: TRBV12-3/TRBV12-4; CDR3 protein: CASSGTGKNMPQHF
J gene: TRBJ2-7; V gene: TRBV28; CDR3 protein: CASSLWDRGGGYEQYF
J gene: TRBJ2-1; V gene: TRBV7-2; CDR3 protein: CASSLGQSREQFF
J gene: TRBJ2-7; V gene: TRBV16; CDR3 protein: CVSSQSSAYSYEQYF
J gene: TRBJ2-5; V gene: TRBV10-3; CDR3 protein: CATSEYQEAQYF
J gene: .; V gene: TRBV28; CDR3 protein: CASRAGRYEQYF